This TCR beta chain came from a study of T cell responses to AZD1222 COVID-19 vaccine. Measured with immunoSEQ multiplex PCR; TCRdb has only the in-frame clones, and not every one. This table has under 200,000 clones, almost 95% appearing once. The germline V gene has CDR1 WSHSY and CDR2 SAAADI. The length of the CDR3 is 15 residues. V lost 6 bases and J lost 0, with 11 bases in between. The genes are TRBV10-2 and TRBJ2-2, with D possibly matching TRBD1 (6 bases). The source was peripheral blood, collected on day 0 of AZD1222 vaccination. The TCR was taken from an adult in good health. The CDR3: CASREGVSNTGELFF. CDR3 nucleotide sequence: TGCGCCAGCAGAGAGGGGGTGTCGAACACCGGGGAGCTGTTTTTT.